The entry below gives a single TCR beta chain sequence along with its context. CDR1 is SEHNR and CDR2 is FQNEAQ in the germline V gene (reference sequence). V lost 3 bases, J lost 8 bases, and 10 bases stayed unmatched. The CDR3 runs 15 residues. The source of the sample is a study of cytomegalovirus exposure and HLA in healthy donors. The PCR was carried out with 60 Vbeta primers and 13 Jbeta primers. Using immunoSEQ multiplex PCR, the repertoire was profiled, and TCRdb retains in-frame clones only, with some absent. The sample records some 120,000 clones, 73% being singletons. The chain joins TRBV7-9 to TRBJ2-1; TRBD2 matches at 7 bases. Sequencing was done on a sample of PBMCs. The source is a man aged 55 to 70 in good health and CMV-seropositive. The CDR3 reads CASSLVTSAHDEQFF. CDR3 coding DNA: TGTGCCAGCAGCTTGGTTACTAGCGCCCACGATGAGCAGTTCTTC.